This T cell receptor (beta chain) was found in a study of cytomegalovirus exposure and HLA in healthy donors. The study's findings and limits: Certain sequence variants were highly shared and formed a cluster, and this cluster was likely a sequencing artifact. Some V segments, including TRBV6-2 and TRBV6-3, were excluded as indistinguishable. Cytomegalovirus association was listed for 150 to 200 TCR beta chains.

Germline values: CDR1 LGHNA, CDR2 YSLEER. This CDR3 has 16 residues. V was pared by 2 bases and J by 4 bases, with 9 bases of the junction left unmatched. At collection, donors were nominally healthy, but unrecorded immune exposures were probable. 13 Jbeta primers and 60 Vbeta primers were used for the PCR. Clones were sequenced by immunoSEQ multiplex PCR, and TCRdb holds only the in-frame ones, with some missing. In the table there are 100,000 to 150,000 clones, around 76% of which are singletons. To note about this clone: Its matching antigen is unknown.

The clonotype was recovered from a male donor in good health and CMV-seronegative. V and J are TRBV4-3 and TRBJ2-7, with 9 positions matching TRBD1. The sample was PBMCs. The CDR3: CASSQYEGQGLYEQYF. The CDR3 DNA reads TGCGCCAGCAGCCAATACGAGGGACAGGGACTATACGAGCAGTACTTC.